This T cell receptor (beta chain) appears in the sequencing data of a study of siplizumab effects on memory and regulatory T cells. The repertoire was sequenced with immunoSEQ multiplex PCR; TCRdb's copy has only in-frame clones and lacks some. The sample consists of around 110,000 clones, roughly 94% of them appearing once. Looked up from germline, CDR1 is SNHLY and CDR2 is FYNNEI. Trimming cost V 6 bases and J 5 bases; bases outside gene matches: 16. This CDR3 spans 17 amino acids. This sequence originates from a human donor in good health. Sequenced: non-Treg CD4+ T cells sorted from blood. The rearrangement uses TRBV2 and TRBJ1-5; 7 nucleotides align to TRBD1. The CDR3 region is CASRRGGGDRPYQPQHF. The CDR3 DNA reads TGTGCCAGCAGAAGGGGGGGAGGGGACAGACCTTATCAGCCCCAGCATTTT.